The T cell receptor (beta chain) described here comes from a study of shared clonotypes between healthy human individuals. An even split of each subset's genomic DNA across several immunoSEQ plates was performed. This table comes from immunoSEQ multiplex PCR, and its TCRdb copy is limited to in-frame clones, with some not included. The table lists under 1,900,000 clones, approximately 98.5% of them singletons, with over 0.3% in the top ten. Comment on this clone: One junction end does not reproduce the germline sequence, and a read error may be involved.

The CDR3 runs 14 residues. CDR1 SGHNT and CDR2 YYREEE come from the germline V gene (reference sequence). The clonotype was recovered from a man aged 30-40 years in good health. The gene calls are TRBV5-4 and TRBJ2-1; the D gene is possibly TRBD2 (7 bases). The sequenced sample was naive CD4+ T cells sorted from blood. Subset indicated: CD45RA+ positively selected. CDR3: CASSLGGGYNEQFF. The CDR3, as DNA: TGTGCCAGCAGTTTGGGAGGGGGGTACAATGAGCAGTTCTTC.